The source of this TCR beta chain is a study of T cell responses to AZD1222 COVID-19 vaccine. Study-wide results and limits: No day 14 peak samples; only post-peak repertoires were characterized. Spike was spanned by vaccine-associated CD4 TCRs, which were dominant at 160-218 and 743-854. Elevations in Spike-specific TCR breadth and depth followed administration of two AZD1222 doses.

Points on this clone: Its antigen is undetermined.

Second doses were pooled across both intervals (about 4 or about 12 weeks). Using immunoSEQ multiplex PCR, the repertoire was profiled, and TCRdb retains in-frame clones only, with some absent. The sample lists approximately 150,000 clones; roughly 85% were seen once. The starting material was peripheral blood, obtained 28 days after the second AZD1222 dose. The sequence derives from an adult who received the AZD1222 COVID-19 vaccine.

The CDR3 sequence is CASSIPGSVSYEQYF. Here the CDR3 DNA reads TGTGCCAGCAGTATCCCCGGCAGCGTAAGCTACGAGCAGTACTTC. The gene calls are TRBV6-2 or TRBV6-3 and TRBJ2-7; D gene ambiguous. The germline CDR1 and CDR2 sequences are MNHEY and SVGEGT. V lost 5 bases, J lost 3 bases, and 17 bases lay in between. This CDR3 is built from 15 residues.